This TCR beta chain came from a study of control samples from healthy donors and cancer patients. Assay used: immunoSEQ multiplex PCR; TCRdb lists only in-frame clones, some missing. The sample consists of some 54,000 clones, around 96% of them appearing once. This CDR3 is 14 amino acids long. Germline V gene lookup returns CDR1 SNHLY and CDR2 FYNNEI. Trimming removed 6 bases from V and 1 base from J; junction bases left unmatched: 2. The source of this sequence is a woman in her 30s in good health. The chain carries TRBV2 and TRBJ2-2; 7 nucleotides line up with TRBD1. Material: blood. CDR3 residues: CASRRTGNTGELFF. CDR3 DNA sequence: TGTGCCAGCAGGAGGACAGGGAACACCGGGGAGCTGTTTTTT.